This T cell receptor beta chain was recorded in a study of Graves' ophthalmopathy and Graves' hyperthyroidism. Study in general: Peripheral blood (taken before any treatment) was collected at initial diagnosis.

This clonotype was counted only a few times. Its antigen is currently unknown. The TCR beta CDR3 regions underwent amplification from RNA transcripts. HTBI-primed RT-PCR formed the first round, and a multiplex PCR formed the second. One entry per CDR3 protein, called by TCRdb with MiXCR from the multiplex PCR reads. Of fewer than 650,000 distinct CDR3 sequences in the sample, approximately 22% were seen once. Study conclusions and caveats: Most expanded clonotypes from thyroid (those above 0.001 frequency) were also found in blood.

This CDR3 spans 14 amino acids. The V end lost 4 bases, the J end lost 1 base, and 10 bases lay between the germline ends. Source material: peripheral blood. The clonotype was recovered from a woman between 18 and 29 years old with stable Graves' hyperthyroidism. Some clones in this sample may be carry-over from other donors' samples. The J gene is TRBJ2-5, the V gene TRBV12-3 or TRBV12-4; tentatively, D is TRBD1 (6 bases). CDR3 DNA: TGTGCCAGCAGTTCGGGACACCTCCAAGAGACCCAGTACTTC. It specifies CASSSGHLQETQYF.